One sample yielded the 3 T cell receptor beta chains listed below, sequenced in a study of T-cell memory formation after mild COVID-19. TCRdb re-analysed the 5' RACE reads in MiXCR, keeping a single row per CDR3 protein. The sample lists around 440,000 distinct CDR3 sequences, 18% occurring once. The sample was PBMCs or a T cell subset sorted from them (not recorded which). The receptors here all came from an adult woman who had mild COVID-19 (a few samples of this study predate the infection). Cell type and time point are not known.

The DNA of the CDR3 is TGTGCCTGGAGTGGTAGGCTAGCGGTCGGACAAGAGACCCAGTACTTC. It translates to CAWSGRLAVGQETQYF. This rearrangement joins TRBV30 to TRBJ2-5, with 7 bases identical to TRBD2. The ends lost 1 base at V and 2 bases at J; junction bases unmatched: 10. Germline V CDR1 and CDR2: GTSNPN, SVGIG (reference sequence). The CDR3 has 16 residues.

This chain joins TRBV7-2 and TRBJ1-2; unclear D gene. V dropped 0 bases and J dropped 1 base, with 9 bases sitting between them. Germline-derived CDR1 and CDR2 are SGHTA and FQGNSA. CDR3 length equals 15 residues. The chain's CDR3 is CASSLAIQSNYGYTF. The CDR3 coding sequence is TGTGCCAGCAGCTTAGCAATACAGAGTAACTATGGCTACACCTTC.

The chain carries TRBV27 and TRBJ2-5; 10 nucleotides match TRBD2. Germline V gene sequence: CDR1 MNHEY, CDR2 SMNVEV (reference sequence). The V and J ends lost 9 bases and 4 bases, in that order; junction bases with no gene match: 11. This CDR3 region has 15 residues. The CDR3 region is CARRNLAGARETQYF. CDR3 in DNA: TGTGCCAGGAGGAATCTAGCGGGGGCCAGAGAGACCCAGTACTTC.